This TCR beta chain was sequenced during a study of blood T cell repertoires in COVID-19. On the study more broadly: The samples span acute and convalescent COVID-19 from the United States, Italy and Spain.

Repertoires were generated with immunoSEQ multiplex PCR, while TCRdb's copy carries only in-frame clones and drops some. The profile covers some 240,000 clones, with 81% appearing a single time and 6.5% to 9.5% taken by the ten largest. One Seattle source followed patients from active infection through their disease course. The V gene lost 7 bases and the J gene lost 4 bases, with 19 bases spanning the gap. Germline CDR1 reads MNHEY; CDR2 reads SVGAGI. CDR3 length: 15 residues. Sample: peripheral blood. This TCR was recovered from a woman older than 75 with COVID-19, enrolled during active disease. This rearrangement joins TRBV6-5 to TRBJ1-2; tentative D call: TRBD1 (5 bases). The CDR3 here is CASTSLGGVFYGYTF. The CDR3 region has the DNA TGTGCCAGCACTTCTCTCGGGGGGGTCTTCTATGGCTACACCTTC.